Following are 4 T cell receptor beta chains from one sample sequenced in a study of cytomegalovirus exposure and HLA in healthy donors. Sequencing used immunoSEQ multiplex PCR; TCRdb keeps in-frame clones, though not all of them. The table records about 330,000 clones, around 86% of them present only once. The sequencing sample was made of PBMCs. The receptors were gathered from a woman aged 18-29 years in good health and CMV-seronegative.

V and J are TRBV9 and TRBJ2-3; 7 nucleotides agree with TRBD1. The CDR3 consists of 16 residues. In germline, CDR1 is SGDLS, CDR2 YYNGEE. J was trimmed by 2 bases and V by 4 bases; bases with no gene match: 10. CDR3 DNA sequence: TGTGCCAGCAGCCTCACAGGACAGGCCTCCACAGATACGCAGTATTTT. Protein sequence: CASSLTGQASTDTQYF.

This chain uses TRBV25-1 with TRBJ2-5, with D tentatively TRBD2 (6 bases). Trimming removed 3 bases at V and 5 bases at J, with 19 bases between. Germline CDR1 MGHDK, CDR2 SYGVNS. The length of the CDR3 is 16 residues. For the CDR3, the DNA is TGTGCCAGCAGTGATCCCAGGGACCAGGCGGGGGAGACCCAGTACTTC. Its protein product is CASSDPRDQAGETQYF.

The chain is built from TRBV6-6 and TRBJ1-1; 9 nucleotides match TRBD1. With 7 bases clipped from V and 4 bases from J, the junction kept 4 bases outside the gene matches. The CDR3 has 13 residues. Germline CDR1 reads MNHNY; CDR2 reads SVGAGI (reference sequence). The CDR3 sequence: CASNRGLGTEAFF. CDR3 coding DNA: TGTGCCAGCAACAGGGGGCTCGGCACTGAAGCTTTCTTT.

The chain is built from TRBV5-1 and TRBJ2-5, with TRBD2 matching over 9 bases. V gave up 4 bases and J gave up 5 bases; unmatched junction bases: 9. The V gene's germline CDR1 is SGHRS and CDR2 YFSETQ. CDR3 length: 15 residues. CDR3: CASSADVLAGETQYF. In nucleotides, the CDR3 is TGCGCCAGCAGCGCGGACGTCCTAGCGGGGGAGACCCAGTACTTC.